A single T cell receptor beta chain is shown here with its context. The J segment lost 4 bases and the V segment lost 0 bases, leaving 8 bases of the junction unmatched. Germline-derived CDR1 and CDR2 are SGHRS and YFSETQ. The CDR3 length is 16 residues. The data are from a study of blood T cell repertoires in COVID-19. Study context: Samples representing acute and convalescent COVID-19 were sourced from the United States, Italy and Spain. From T cells, B-cell-depleted T cells, or PBMCs came the material, which was cDNA or gDNA.

In the original workflow: Estimation of nucleated cell counts was performed using reference gene primer amplification. The data were produced by immunoSEQ multiplex PCR, yet TCRdb's version contains in-frame clones alone and is incomplete. Clonal size and the V and J genes are those of that table, whereas D and trimming came from the DNA. The table lists about 98,000 clones, roughly four fifths of them singletons. This clonotype originated in a man between 60 and 75 years old with acute or convalescent COVID-19. Sequencing used peripheral blood. V is TRBV5-1 and J is TRBJ1-1; 8 nucleotides agree with TRBD1. The CDR3 sequence is CASSLGTGWEGTEAFF. CDR3 coding DNA: TGCGCCAGCAGCTTGGGGACAGGGTGGGAAGGCACTGAAGCTTTCTTT.